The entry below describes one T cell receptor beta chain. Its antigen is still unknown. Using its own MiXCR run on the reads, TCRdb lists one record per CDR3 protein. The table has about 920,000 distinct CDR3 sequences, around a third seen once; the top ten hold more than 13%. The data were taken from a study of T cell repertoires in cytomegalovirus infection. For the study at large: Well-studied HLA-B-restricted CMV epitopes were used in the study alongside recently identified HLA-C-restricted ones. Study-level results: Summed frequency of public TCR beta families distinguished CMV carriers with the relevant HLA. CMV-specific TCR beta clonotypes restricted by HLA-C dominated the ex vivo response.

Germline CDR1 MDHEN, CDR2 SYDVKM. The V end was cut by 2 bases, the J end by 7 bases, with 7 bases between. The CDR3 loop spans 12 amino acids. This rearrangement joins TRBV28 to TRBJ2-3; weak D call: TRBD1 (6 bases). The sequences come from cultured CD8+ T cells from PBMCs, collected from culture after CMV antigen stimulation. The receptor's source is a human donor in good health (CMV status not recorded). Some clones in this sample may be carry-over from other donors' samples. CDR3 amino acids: CASSLGTNTQYF. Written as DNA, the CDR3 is TGTGCCAGCAGTTTAGGGACAAATACGCAGTATTTT.